A selection of T cell receptor beta chains follows, all from one sample in a study of CD8+ T cells in alopecia areata. Data came from immunoSEQ multiplex PCR; TCRdb stores just in-frame clones and leaves some out. Among over 110,000 clones, approximately 50% were seen once, and the ten largest hold approximately 0.99%. Sequencing was performed on CD4+ T cells sorted from blood, taken at week 0. Receptor source: a human donor with alopecia areata. Each CDR3 is given with its conserved first and last residue. The D gene is left open where the match is weak. Size tells how often a clone was seen (once, few, many) or the class of an expanded clone, and some rows leave it out.

-	-	TRBV29-1	TRBJ2-7	CSVDRAGDLYEQYF	TGCAGCGTTGATCGGGCAGGGGACCTTTACGAGCAGTACTTC
-	TRBD2	TRBV9	TRBJ2-2	CASSMGLPPNTGELFF	TGTGCCAGCAGCATGGGACTACCTCCAAACACCGGGGAGCTGTTTTTT
-	TRBD1	TRBV7-9	TRBJ1-2	CASSKGQGNYGYTF	TGTGCCAGCAGCAAAGGACAGGGAAACTATGGCTACACCTTC
-	-	TRBV18	TRBJ1-5	CASSPGLTDQPQHF	TGTGCCAGCTCACCAGGACTGACCGATCAGCCCCAGCATTTT
few	TRBD2	TRBV6-6	TRBJ2-1	CASSSNLAGSYNEQFF	TGTGCCAGCAGCTCTAACCTAGCGGGCTCCTACAATGAGCAGTTCTTC
-	-	TRBV19	TRBJ2-7	CASSRASGYEQYF	TGTGCCAGTAGTAGGGCGAGCGGTTACGAGCAGTACTTC
few	-	TRBV10-3	TRBJ2-3	CAIRNTDTQYF	TGTGCCATCAGGAATACAGATACGCAGTATTTT
few	-	TRBV5-1	TRBJ2-2	CASSRTGELFF	TGCGCCAGCAGCCGGACCGGGGAGCTGTTTTTT
few	TRBD2	TRBV5-6	TRBJ2-2	CASSLTGGSGELFF	TGTGCCAGCAGCTTGACGGGAGGGAGCGGGGAGCTGTTTTTT
-	-	TRBV4-2	TRBJ2-1	CASSPGGGKRQFF	TGTGCCAGCAGTCCGGGGGGCGGAAAAAGGCAGTTCTTC
once	TRBD2	TRBV30	TRBJ2-1	CAWNSGKKYNEQFF	TGTGCCTGGAATAGCGGGAAGAAATACAATGAGCAGTTCTTC
few	-	TRBV29-1	TRBJ1-1	CSVVREKAFF	TGCAGCGTTGTCAGGGAGAAAGCTTTCTTT
once	TRBD2	TRBV2	TRBJ2-1	CASTERETRFNEQFF	TGTGCCAGCACGGAGCGGGAAACGAGGTTCAATGAGCAGTTCTTC
-	TRBD2	TRBV2	TRBJ2-1	CASSEFDGLAGGRQFF	TGTGCCAGCAGTGAATTTGACGGGCTAGCGGGAGGACGGCAGTTCTTC
once	-	TRBV27	TRBJ2-3	CASRLSLPRTDTQYF	TGTGCCAGCAGACTCTCCCTCCCTCGGACAGATACGCAGTATTTT
once	-	TRBV18	TRBJ1-1	CASSPDLNRVREAFF	TGTGCCAGCTCACCTGATCTTAACAGGGTGAGAGAAGCTTTCTTT
-	-	TRBV27	TRBJ2-4	CASSSWAAKNIQYF	TGTGCCAGCAGTTCGTGGGCAGCCAAAAACATTCAGTACTTC
few	-	TRBV30	TRBJ1-1	CAWSVMVGGRPDTEAFF	TGTGCCTGGAGTGTAATGGTGGGAGGACGCCCTGACACTGAAGCTTTCTTT
-	TRBD1	TRBV29-1	TRBJ1-2	CSVNNRDGGLRTGGFSYTF	TGCAGCGTCAACAACCGAGATGGGGGTCTCCGGACAGGGGGGTTTTCCTACACCTTC
once	-	TRBV27	TRBJ1-5	CASRFRVGAINQPQHF	TGTGCCAGCAGGTTTCGAGTTGGGGCAATCAATCAGCCCCAGCATTTT
-	-	TRBV7-2	TRBJ2-7	CASSTRQSYEQYF	TGTGCCAGCAGCACCCGACAGTCCTACGAGCAGTACTTC
few	TRBD1	TRBV28	TRBJ1-4	CASSWDRGREKLFF	TGTGCCAGCAGTTGGGACAGAGGTCGTGAAAAACTGTTTTTT
-	-	TRBV4-2	TRBJ1-1	CASSRPLGSTEAFF	TGTGCCAGCAGCCGACCTCTGGGTAGCACTGAAGCTTTCTTT
-	-	TRBV11-2	TRBJ2-4	CASSQRDLAKNIQYF	TGTGCCAGCAGCCAAAGAGATCTAGCCAAAAACATTCAGTACTTC
-	-	TRBV28	TRBJ1-2	CASSLRIHGYTF	TGTGCCAGCAGTTTAAGGATACACGGCTACACCTTC
-	-	TRBV4-2	TRBJ2-7	CASSQDLAGVEQYF	TGTGCCAGCAGCCAAGATCTGGCAGGGGTCGAGCAGTACTTC
-	TRBD1	TRBV4-1	TRBJ2-7	CASSQHGQGADEQYF	TGCGCCAGCAGCCAACACGGACAGGGGGCGGACGAGCAGTACTTC
few	TRBD1	TRBV29-1	TRBJ1-5	CSVGQGGQPQHF	TGCAGCGTAGGACAGGGAGGTCAGCCCCAGCATTTT
-	-	TRBV11-2	TRBJ1-1	CASSLSGSMNTEAFF	TGTGCCAGCAGCTTAAGTGGCTCCATGAACACTGAAGCTTTCTTT
-	-	TRBV30	TRBJ1-3	CAWSRGPSSGNTIYF	TGTGCCTGGAGCCGGGGGCCCAGCTCTGGAAACACCATATATTTT
-	TRBD1	TRBV7-9	TRBJ2-5	CASSQNDRAWYF	TGTGCCAGCAGCCAAAACGACAGGGCCTGGTACTTC
few	TRBD1	TRBV5-1	TRBJ1-4	CASSTGTGLNEKLFF	TGCGCCAGCAGCACAGGGACAGGGCTAAATGAAAAACTGTTTTTT
-	-	TRBV18	TRBJ1-1	CASSPTLDGLAEAFF	TGTGCCAGCTCACCGACCCTTGACGGACTAGCTGAAGCTTTCTTT
-	-	TRBV9	TRBJ2-2	CASSVVGGTGELFF	TGTGCCAGCAGCGTAGTAGGGGGCACCGGGGAGCTGTTTTTT
-	TRBD2	TRBV29-1	TRBJ2-1	CSVERSLAGSLLYNEQFF	TGCAGCGTTGAAAGGTCGCTAGCGGGGAGCCTACTCTACAATGAGCAGTTCTTC
few	TRBD2	TRBV11-2	TRBJ2-1	CASIQNVGAGVHEQFF	TGTGCCAGCATCCAGAATGTTGGAGCGGGAGTGCATGAGCAGTTCTTC
once	TRBD1	TRBV30	TRBJ1-1	CAWSGTGGEAFF	TGTGCCTGGAGTGGAACAGGGGGTGAAGCTTTCTTT